The clone carrying this TCR beta chain was seen just once. Primers for the PCR totalled 60 Vbeta and 13 Jbeta. Method: immunoSEQ multiplex PCR; TCRdb's copy keeps in-frame clones and lacks some. This table has some 200,000 clones, less than 90% appearing once. The CDR3 is made up of 15 amino acids. V was cut by 4 bases and J by 0 bases, with 13 bases left in between. The germline V gene has CDR1 SNHLY and CDR2 FYNNEI. These data originate in a study of cytomegalovirus exposure and HLA in healthy donors. V and J are TRBV2 and TRBJ2-7; D is perhaps TRBD1 (6 bases). The receptor's source is a girl younger than two in good health and CMV-seronegative. Sequencing used PBMCs. The CDR3 sequence is CASSGTVAISYEQYF. DNA for the CDR3: TGTGCCAGCAGTGGGACAGTGGCTATCTCCTACGAGCAGTACTTC. Filled out from reference TRBV2 and TRBJ2-7, the complete variable domain reads EPEVTQTPSHQVTQMGQEVILRCVPISNHLYFYWYRQILGQKVEFLVSFYNNEISEKSEIFDDQFSVERPDGSNFTLKIRSTKLEDSAMYFCASSGTVAISYEQYFGPGTRLTVT.